Described below is a single TCR beta chain sequence and its context. Its antigen is still unknown. The data were obtained in a study of long-term antiretroviral therapy in people with HIV. This was the immunoSEQ v3.0 assay at survey level. Assay used: immunoSEQ multiplex PCR; TCRdb lists only in-frame clones, some missing. The data show about 21,000 clones, around 69% seen once. Study-wide findings and caveats: Post-ART, diversity grew, though it stayed under transplant donor control levels.

The V and J ends lost 0 bases and 2 bases, in that order; junction bases with no gene match: 6. Germline CDR1 and CDR2: LGHNA and YNFKEQ. This CDR3 is 18 amino acids long. The chain is built from TRBV4-2 and TRBJ2-3; 12 bases are a match to TRBD2. This TCR came from a woman between 40 and 55 years old with HIV. Here the sequenced sample was unsorted PBMCs, taken about 1.8 years before starting antiretroviral therapy. The CDR3 loop reads CASSQERLAGAYTDTQYF. CDR3 in DNA: TGTGCCAGCAGCCAAGAAAGACTAGCGGGGGCCTACACAGATACGCAGTATTTT.